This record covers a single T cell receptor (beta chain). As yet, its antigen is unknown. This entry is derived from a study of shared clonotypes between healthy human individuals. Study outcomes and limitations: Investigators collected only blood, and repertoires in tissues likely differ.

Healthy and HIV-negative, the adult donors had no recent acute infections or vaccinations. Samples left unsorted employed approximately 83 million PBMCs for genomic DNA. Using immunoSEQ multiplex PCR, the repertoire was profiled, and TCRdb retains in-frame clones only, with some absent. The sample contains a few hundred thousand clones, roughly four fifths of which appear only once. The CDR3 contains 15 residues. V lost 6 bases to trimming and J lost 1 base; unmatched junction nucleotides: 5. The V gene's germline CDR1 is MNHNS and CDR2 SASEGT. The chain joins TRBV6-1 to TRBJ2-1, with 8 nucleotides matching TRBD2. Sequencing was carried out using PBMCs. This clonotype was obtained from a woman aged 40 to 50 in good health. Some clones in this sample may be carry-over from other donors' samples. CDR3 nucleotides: TGTGCCAGCAGGGGGGGACTAGAATCCTACAATGAGCAGTTCTTC. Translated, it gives CASRGGLESYNEQFF.